A single sample is the source of the 26 T cell receptor beta chains below, sequenced in a study of cytomegalovirus exposure and HLA in healthy donors. PCR employed 60 Vbeta and 13 Jbeta primers. Using immunoSEQ multiplex PCR, the repertoire was profiled, and TCRdb retains in-frame clones only, with some absent. The sample yields 110,000 to 150,000 clones, 76% seen once. The sample comprised PBMCs. These receptors were obtained from a middle-aged woman in good health and CMV-seronegative.

This rearrangement joins TRBV18 to TRBJ1-5, with unresolved D. V lost 3 bases and J lost 5, with 8 bases in between. The germline V gene has CDR1 KGHSH and CDR2 LQKENI. This CDR3 has 13 residues. The CDR3 DNA sequence: TGTGCCAGCTCACCCCGCGGGGATCAGCCCCAGCATTTT. It translates to CASSPRGDQPQHF.

The CDR3 DNA reads TGTGCCAGCAGTCCCGGGACTAGCGGGGTCTACGAGCAGTACTTC. It is translated as CASSPGTSGVYEQYF. The chain joins TRBV6-6 to TRBJ2-7; TRBD2 aligns across 13 bases. The CDR3 has 15 residues. Unmatched junction bases numbered 4, after V lost 5 bases and J lost 3 bases. Germline CDR1 reads MNHNY; CDR2 reads SVGAGI (reference sequence).

The V and J genes are TRBV28 and TRBJ1-4; 8 bases match TRBD1. The CDR3 is 14 amino acids. The germline gives CDR1 MDHEN, CDR2 SYDVKM. The V gene end was trimmed by 6 bases and the J gene end by 7 bases; junction bases not matched to a gene: 7. The CDR3 here is CASRTGQGGEKLFF. For the CDR3, the DNA is TGTGCCAGCAGGACCGGACAGGGAGGTGAAAAACTGTTTTTT.

The chain joins TRBV27 to TRBJ1-1; possible D gene TRBD1, 6 bases. CDR1 MNHEY and CDR2 SMNVEV come from the germline V gene (reference sequence). Trimming stripped 5 bases from V and 1 base from J, with 11 bases between. CDR3 length equals 14 residues. The CDR3 DNA reads TGTGCCAGCAGTCACACAGGGTCGAACACTGAAGCTTTCTTT. It encodes CASSHTGSNTEAFF.

The chain combines TRBV13 with TRBJ2-7; the D is unclear. Trimming took off 2 bases at V and 2 bases at J, with 4 bases between the two ends. This CDR3 is built from 12 residues. Germline-derived CDR1 and CDR2 are PRHDT and FYEKMQ (reference sequence). The CDR3 reads CASSLSPYEQYF. The DNA for the CDR3 is TGTGCCAGCAGCTTATCTCCCTACGAGCAGTACTTC.

J is TRBJ1-6 and V is TRBV27; possibly TRBD1 for D (6 bases). The CDR3 has 13 residues. The germline CDR1 and CDR2 sequences are MNHEY and SMNVEV (reference sequence). V shed 11 bases and J shed 4 bases, with 12 bases lying between them. CDR3 coding DNA: TGTGCCTCTAGGACAGCTTATAATTCACCCCTCCACTTT. Translating gives CASRTAYNSPLHF.

This sequence joins TRBV6-1 and TRBJ1-1, with 9 bases fitting TRBD1. Germline V gene data show CDR1 as MNHNS and CDR2 as SASEGT. The CDR3 spans 14 residues. Losses at the gene ends were 4 bases for V and 6 bases for J; bases not matched to a gene: 6. The CDR3 loop reads CASSVERQGAEAFF. In DNA, the CDR3 is TGTGCCAGCAGTGTTGAACGACAGGGGGCTGAAGCTTTCTTT.

The chain uses TRBV27 and TRBJ1-2; a weak D match, TRBD1 (5 bases). CDR1 is MNHEY and CDR2 is SMNVEV in the germline V gene (reference sequence). Trimming left V 4 bases short and J 6 bases short, with 15 bases between. CDR3 length: 14 amino acids. The CDR3 DNA follows: TGTGCCAGCAGTTCGCAGGGAGGATTCGATGGCTACACCTTC. The encoded protein is CASSSQGGFDGYTF.

This rearrangement joins TRBV7-8 to TRBJ2-5; a weak D match, TRBD2 (5 bases). Trimming took off 1 base at V and 1 base at J, with 10 bases between the two ends. This CDR3 region has 15 residues. The germline gives CDR1 SGHVS, CDR2 FQNEAQ. The CDR3: CASSLVMSGQETQYF. The CDR3 nucleotides are TGTGCCAGCAGCTTAGTCATGAGCGGCCAAGAGACCCAGTACTTC. Drawing the rest from reference TRBV7-8 and TRBJ2-5, the complete variable domain is GAGVSQSPRYKVAKRGQDVALRCDPISGHVSLFWYQQALGQGPEFLTYFQNEAQLDKSGLPSDRFFAERPEGSVSTLKIQRTQQEDSAVYLCASSLVMSGQETQYFGPGTRLLVL.

The rearrangement joins TRBV11-2 to TRBJ1-2; D is possibly TRBD1 (6 bases). The CDR3 length is 13 residues. The germline V and J ends were trimmed by 1 base and 7 bases, with 10 bases remaining between them. The germline V gene has CDR1 SGHAT and CDR2 FQNNGV. For the CDR3, the DNA is TGTGCCAGCAGCTTAGGACAGGCTTTTGGCTACACCTTC. It codes for CASSLGQAFGYTF.

This rearrangement joins TRBV7-2 to TRBJ2-5, with TRBD1 matching over 8 bases. The germline V gene encodes CDR1 SGHTA and CDR2 FQGNSA. V lost 6 bases and J lost 6; bases outside the gene matches: 6. This CDR3 has 13 residues. CDR3 nucleotide sequence: TGTGCCAGCAGTGCAGGGGGCACGCAGACCCAGTACTTC. Amino acid sequence: CASSAGGTQTQYF.

As to this clone: Other DNA sequences in the same sample also yield this CDR3. The chain couples TRBV11-3 to TRBJ2-1, with 8 bases aligning to TRBD2. The junction had 7 bases not matched to a gene; V was cut back by 0 bases and J by 0 bases. From germline, CDR1 is SGHNT and CDR2 YENEEA. This CDR3 comprises 18 residues. CDR3 DNA sequence: TGTGCCAGCAGCTTAGATCAGGGAGGGACTAGCTCCTACAATGAGCAGTTCTTC. Protein: CASSLDQGGTSSYNEQFF. Full variable domain (remainder filled in from reference TRBV11-3 and TRBJ2-1): EAGVVQSPRYKIIEKKQPVAFWCNPISGHNTLYWYLQNLGQGPELLIRYENEEAVDDSQLPKDRFSAERLKGVDSTLKIQPAELGDSAVYLCASSLDQGGTSSYNEQFFGPGTRLTVL.

This rearrangement joins TRBV14 to TRBJ2-4; possible D gene TRBD2, 5 bases. V was shortened by 5 bases and J by 0 bases, with 5 bases between the two germline ends. CDR3 length equals 13 residues. Germline V gene sequence: CDR1 SGHDN, CDR2 FVKESK. CDR3 loop: CASSGLAKNIQYF. DNA for the CDR3: TGTGCCAGCAGCGGACTAGCCAAAAACATTCAGTACTTC.

The chain combines TRBV21-1 with TRBJ2-7; the D call in the table, TRBD1, was not verified against the DNA. TRBV21-1 is classified as a pseudogene. The CDR3 contains 16 residues. The CDR3 coding sequence is TGTGCCAGCAGCAATAGGGTTGGGGGCGCATTCTACGAGCAGTACTTC. It is translated as CASSNRVGGAFYEQYF.

The rearrangement uses TRBV9 and TRBJ1-2; 8 bases are shared with TRBD1. The V segment lost 2 bases and the J segment 3 bases; nucleotides outside the gene matches: 9. The length of the CDR3 is 16 residues. Germline CDR1 SGDLS, CDR2 YYNGEE. This CDR3 is CASSVSTGVPDYGYTF. DNA of the CDR3: TGTGCCAGCAGCGTTTCGACAGGGGTACCAGACTATGGCTACACCTTC.

The genes are TRBV28 and TRBJ2-5, with 7 bases identical to TRBD2. CDR1 MDHEN and CDR2 SYDVKM come from the germline V gene. The CDR3 has 14 amino acids. Germline trimming cut 6 bases from V and 0 bases from J; bases unmatched to any gene: 4. The CDR3 loop is CASSRAGNQETQYF. The CDR3 nucleotides are TGTGCCAGCAGCCGAGCGGGGAACCAAGAGACCCAGTACTTC.

The J gene is TRBJ1-6, the V gene TRBV30, with D perhaps matching TRBD1 (5 bases). This CDR3 has 14 amino acids. The V end was cut by 3 bases, the J end by 9 bases, with 15 bases between. Germline CDR1 and CDR2: GTSNPN and SVGIG (reference sequence). CDR3 DNA: TGTGCCTGGAGCGTGGGGGGACCGGGTTCACCCCTCCACTTT. It codes for CAWSVGGPGSPLHF.

This chain links TRBV7-9 with TRBJ1-1; 11 positions match TRBD1. This CDR3 is built from 15 residues. J gave up 7 bases and V 4 bases, and 8 bases lay outside the gene matches. Germline loops: CDR1 SEHNR, CDR2 FQNEAQ (reference sequence). The CDR3 sequence is CASSSPDRGQVEAFF. For the CDR3, the DNA is TGTGCCAGCAGCTCGCCGGACAGGGGGCAAGTTGAAGCTTTCTTT.

V gene TRBV7-9 combines with J gene TRBJ1-1, with TRBD1 identical over 12 bases. Germline values: CDR1 SEHNR, CDR2 FQNEAQ (reference sequence). With 5 bases clipped from V and 1 base from J, the junction kept 5 bases outside the gene matches. The CDR3 length is 16 residues. The CDR3 coding sequence is TGTGCCAGCAGCATAGGGACAGGGGGCCCGAACACTGAAGCTTTCTTT. It yields the protein CASSIGTGGPNTEAFF.

The rearrangement joins TRBV2 to TRBJ1-2; D is possibly TRBD1 (6 bases). The CDR3 has 13 residues. With 4 bases removed from V and 5 bases from J, the gap between germline ends came to 11 bases. Germline V CDR1 and CDR2: SNHLY, FYNNEI. This CDR3 reads CASSGHTGYGYTF. The DNA of the CDR3 is TGTGCCAGCAGTGGGCACACAGGGTATGGCTACACCTTC.

This chain connects TRBV28 to TRBJ2-3, with 11 bases matching TRBD2. Germline V gene data show CDR1 as MDHEN and CDR2 as SYDVKM. The CDR3 has 14 residues. V shed 6 bases and J 7 bases; nucleotides not matched to a gene: 6. CDR3 amino acids: CASSLLAGVHTQYF. The CDR3, as DNA: TGTGCCAGCAGCCTACTAGCGGGGGTTCATACGCAGTATTTT.

The chain uses TRBV10-3 and TRBJ1-2; TRBD1 matches 9 bases. Germline V gene sequence: CDR1 ENHRY, CDR2 SYGVKD. V was pared by 7 bases and J by 8 bases, with 11 bases of the junction left unmatched. The CDR3 consists of 14 residues. CDR3 residues: CAINLQGAGDGYTF. CDR3 nucleotide sequence: TGTGCCATCAACCTACAGGGGGCCGGTGACGGCTACACCTTC.

The CDR3 DNA reads TGTGCGACTCAACAGGGGGCTGGTTTTCGAAATCAGCCCCAGCATTTT. It yields the protein CATQQGAGFRNQPQHF. V and J are TRBV19 and TRBJ1-5, with 9 bases lining up with TRBD1. The CDR3 is 16 residues long. The germline CDR1 and CDR2 sequences are LNHDA and SQIVND (reference sequence).

In its sample, this clone was seen once. V gene TRBV27 combines with J gene TRBJ2-2; TRBD1 matches at 7 bases. J was trimmed by 0 bases and V by 5 bases; bases with no gene match: 15. Germline V gene sequence: CDR1 MNHEY, CDR2 SMNVEV (reference sequence). The CDR3 has 19 residues. For the CDR3, the DNA is TGTGCCAGCAGTGCTACCTTGAGCAGGGGGTTTGCGAACACCGGGGAGCTGTTTTTT. Translation: CASSATLSRGFANTGELFF.

The chain carries TRBV9 and TRBJ1-3; D unresolved. The V and J ends lost 3 bases and 0 bases respectively, with 4 bases between them. This CDR3 is 13 amino acids long. Germline loops: CDR1 SGDLS, CDR2 YYNGEE. This chain's CDR3 is CASSDSSGNTIYF. CDR3 DNA sequence: TGTGCCAGCAGCGACAGCTCTGGAAACACCATATATTTT. The complete variable domain, with remaining parts taken from reference TRBV9 and TRBJ1-3, reads DSGVTQTPKHLITATGQRVTLRCSPRSGDLSVYWYQQSLDQGLQFLIQYYNGEERAKGNILERFSAQQFPDLHSELNLSSLELGDSALYFCASSDSSGNTIYFGEGSWLTVV.

The chain joins TRBV9 to TRBJ2-5; D is perhaps TRBD1 (7 bases). CDR1 SGDLS and CDR2 YYNGEE come from the germline V gene. V was trimmed by 0 bases and J by 5 bases, leaving 20 bases between them. This CDR3 region has 17 residues. CDR3 coding DNA: TGTGCCAGCAGCGTAGTGGGGGGAAGGGGGCTAGGGGAGACCCAGTACTTC. Amino acids: CASSVVGGRGLGETQYF.